This T cell receptor beta chain stems from a study of vaccination and CD4 T cells after COVID-19. Study as a whole: Overlapping spike peptides from SARS-CoV-2, HCoV-NL63, HCoV-OC43 and HCoV-229E served to stimulate the cells.

The study, taken as a whole, reports: Counts of SARS-CoV-2-reactive clonotypes had a median that went from about 20 to 38, a nonsignificant change.

The time point was: late sampling 161 to 241 days after vaccination in three convalescent patients. The treatment denotes: approximately nine-day PBMC culture with coronavirus spike peptide pools or control peptides (ViraFEST assay). A negative selection step was used to isolate CD4+ T cells once culture had run for approximately eleven days. The CDR3 is made up of 14 amino acids. The ends lost 4 bases at V and 2 bases at J; junction bases unmatched: 4. Germline V lookup: CDR1 SEHNR, CDR2 FQNEAQ (reference sequence). Of note for this clonotype: Its antigen is still unknown.

Sequenced with the Oncomine TCR Beta short-read assay was DNA taken from cultured CD4+ T cells. Scientists extracted genomic DNA from CD4+ T cells grown in culture. TCRdb itself ran the PCR reads through MiXCR, one entry per CDR3 protein. The top ten clones hold just over 7% of a sample with about 25,000 distinct CDR3 sequences, 28% of them seen once. This chain connects TRBV7-9 to TRBJ2-7, with TRBD1 identical over 8 bases. The source of this sequence is a human donor who had recovered from COVID-19. This specimen was CD4+ T cells from blood, cultured in vitro, taken about 7 months after SARS-CoV-2 vaccination. The CDR3 coding sequence is TGTGCCAGCAGCTCGCGGACAGGGCCCTACGAGCAGTACTTC. Amino acids: CASSSRTGPYEQYF.